A selection of T cell receptor beta chains follows, all from one sample in a study of blood T cell repertoires in COVID-19. Profiled with immunoSEQ multiplex PCR; TCRdb holds only in-frame clones, not every one. The sample carries about 310,000 clones, roughly 84% recorded once. The sample was peripheral blood. These receptors were obtained from a man in his fifties or sixties with active or convalescent COVID-19. CDR3s include the opening cysteine and the closing phenylalanine or tryptophan. The order of the fields is D gene, clone size, V gene, J gene, CDR3 protein, CDR3 DNA. A D gene is named only where the DNA matches it firmly. Clone size appears in some rows only: once, few, many, or a class for an expanded clone.

>TRBD1|once|TRBV7-6|TRBJ1-4
CASNRGPNEKLFF
TGTGCCAGCAACAGGGGGCCTAATGAAAAACTGTTTTTT
>.|.|TRBV5-1|TRBJ2-7
CASSLAPDMNVYYEQYF
TGCGCCAGCAGCTTGGCCCCGGACATGAACGTTTACTACGAGCAGTACTTC
>TRBD1|.|TRBV2|TRBJ2-1
CASIDDRVFEQFF
TGTGCCAGCATAGACGACAGGGTTTTTGAGCAGTTCTTC
>TRBD2|.|TRBV5-1|TRBJ2-1
CASSLGWTSSNEQFF
TGCGCCAGCAGCTTGGGTTGGACTAGTAGTAATGAGCAGTTCTTC
>.|few|TRBV27|TRBJ1-1
CASSLYRAQNTEAFF
TGTGCCAGCAGTTTATACAGGGCACAGAACACTGAAGCTTTCTTT
>TRBD1|.|TRBV18|TRBJ1-2
CASSPRRQGASGYGYTF
TGTGCCAGCTCACCCCGGAGACAGGGGGCCTCAGGCTATGGCTACACCTTC
>.|.|TRBV28|TRBJ2-2
CASRLEGGGTGELFF
TGTGCCAGCAGACTGGAGGGCGGCGGCACCGGGGAGCTGTTTTTT
>.|.|TRBV6-1|TRBJ1-5
CASSEERNQPQHF
TGTGCCAGCAGTGAGGAGCGCAATCAGCCCCAGCATTTT
>.|.|TRBV27|TRBJ2-3
CASSLGGKTNTQYF
TGTGCCAGCAGTTTAGGCGGGAAGACAAATACGCAGTATTTT
>.|.|TRBV3-1/TRBV3-2|TRBJ2-6
CASSHSGSGANVLTF
TGTGCCAGCAGCCATTCGGGGTCTGGGGCCAACGTCCTGACTTTC
>TRBD2|.|TRBV9|TRBJ2-1
CASSVTGTSVYNEQFF
TGTGCCAGCAGCGTCACCGGGACTAGCGTCTACAATGAGCAGTTCTTC
>TRBD1|.|TRBV28|TRBJ1-2
CASRVTGVDYGYTF
TGTGCCAGCAGAGTAACAGGGGTTGACTATGGCTACACCTTC
>TRBD1|.|TRBV10-1|TRBJ2-7
CASSEYGTANPEEQYF
TGCGCCAGCAGTGAGTATGGGACAGCGAATCCGGAGGAGCAGTACTTC
>.|once|TRBV4-2|TRBJ2-7
CASNGVSGEQYF
TGTGCCAGCAACGGGGTTTCAGGCGAGCAGTACTTC
>.|.|TRBV6-2/TRBV6-3|TRBJ1-5
CASSYGGKNQPQHF
TGTGCCAGCAGTTACGGGGGGAAGAATCAGCCCCAGCATTTT
>TRBD1|.|TRBV6-5|TRBJ1-2
CASRPPGTGYYGYTF
TGTGCCAGCAGACCACCCGGGACAGGGTACTATGGCTACACCTTC
>TRBD2|.|TRBV11-2|TRBJ2-1
CASSLEAGRARYEQFF
TGTGCCAGCAGCTTAGAAGCCGGGAGGGCCAGGTATGAGCAGTTCTTC
>TRBD1|few|TRBV18|TRBJ1-2
CASSPGTGGNLYGYTF
TGTGCCAGCTCACCCGGGACAGGGGGGAATCTCTATGGCTACACCTTC
>.|.|TRBV7-9|TRBJ1-1
CASSLNRELNTEAFF
TGTGCCAGCAGCTTGAACAGGGAGTTGAACACTGAAGCTTTCTTT
>.|.|TRBV6-5|TRBJ1-4
CASSYRGIEKLFF
TGTGCCAGCAGTTACAGGGGGATTGAAAAACTGTTTTTT
>.|.|TRBV7-9|TRBJ1-2
CASSPLLTGGNYGYTF
TGTGCCAGCAGCCCCCTACTAACGGGGGGGAACTATGGCTACACCTTC
>TRBD1|.|TRBV5-1|TRBJ2-2
CASSLDRDRVKLAGELFF
TGCGCCAGCAGCTTGGACCGGGACAGGGTAAAGTTAGCCGGGGAGCTGTTTTTT
>TRBD2|.|TRBV6-5|TRBJ2-1
CASKDGTSGHEQFF
TGTGCCAGCAAAGACGGGACTAGCGGGCATGAGCAGTTCTTC
>.|.|TRBV28|TRBJ2-7
CASSSRQGGYEQYF
TGTGCCAGCAGTTCCCGACAGGGAGGATACGAGCAGTACTTC
>TRBD2|.|TRBV30|TRBJ2-1
CAWSEASGRNEQFF
TGTGCCTGGAGTGAGGCTAGCGGGAGGAATGAGCAGTTCTTC
>.|.|TRBV28|TRBJ1-1
CASRTDPPEAFF
TGTGCCAGCAGAACAGACCCCCCTGAAGCTTTCTTT
>TRBD1|few|TRBV24-1|TRBJ2-2
CATSDSQGAGELFF
TGTGCCACCAGTGATTCACAGGGGGCCGGGGAGCTGTTTTTT
>TRBD2|.|TRBV5-1|TRBJ2-1
CASSWTSGRSSYNEQFF
TGCGCCAGCAGCTGGACTAGCGGGAGGAGCTCCTACAATGAGCAGTTCTTC
>TRBD1|.|TRBV15|TRBJ1-1
CATSPQGYRMNTEAFF
TGTGCCACCAGCCCACAGGGGTATAGAATGAACACTGAAGCTTTCTTT
>.|.|TRBV5-1|TRBJ2-6
CASSLWGLDGANVLTF
TGCGCCAGCAGCTTGTGGGGCCTTGATGGGGCCAACGTCCTGACTTTC
>.|few|TRBV7-8|TRBJ1-6
CASSLSVNNSPLHF
TGTGCCAGCAGCTTATCAGTGAACAATTCACCCCTCCACTTT
>.|.|TRBV18|TRBJ1-1
CASSPTGPGDTEAFF
TGTGCCAGCTCACCAACGGGACCAGGGGACACTGAAGCTTTCTTT
>TRBD1|.|TRBV29-1|TRBJ2-1
CSVVEGTGQYNEQFF
TGCAGCGTCGTAGAAGGGACAGGGCAATACAATGAGCAGTTCTTC
>.|few|TRBV7-8|TRBJ2-5
CASSSRAYREQGETQYF
TGTGCCAGCAGCTCCCGGGCCTACCGCGAGCAGGGAGAGACCCAGTACTTC
>TRBD1|.|TRBV19|TRBJ2-5
CASSTGTGSGETQYF
TGTGCCAGTAGTACCGGGACAGGGTCGGGAGAGACCCAGTACTTC
>TRBD1|.|TRBV7-3|TRBJ2-7
CASSRDRGYEQYF
TGTGCCAGCAGCCGGGACAGGGGCTACGAGCAGTACTTC
>.|.|TRBV2|TRBJ1-3
CASSDTYGNTIYF
TGTGCCAGCAGTGACACCTACGGAAACACCATATATTTT
>.|.|TRBV13|TRBJ2-1
CASSLRVNEQFF
TGTGCCAGCAGCTTAAGAGTAAATGAGCAGTTCTTC
>.|.|TRBV4-1|TRBJ1-2
CASSQDLQGNYGYTF
TGCGCCAGCAGCCAGGACCTACAGGGTAACTATGGCTACACCTTC
>TRBD1|few|TRBV10-3|TRBJ1-5
CAISEGQDQPQHF
TGTGCCATCAGTGAAGGACAGGATCAGCCCCAGCATTTT
>.|.|TRBV3-1/TRBV3-2|TRBJ1-2
CASSLRHFPFPNYGYTF
TGTGCCAGCAGCCTTAGACACTTCCCTTTTCCTAACTATGGCTACACCTTC
>.|.|TRBV2|TRBJ2-7
CASSEGQAMQYF
TGTGCCAGCAGTGAAGGACAGGCGATGCAGTACTTC
>.|.|TRBV9|TRBJ1-5
CASSLGGDNQPQHF
TGTGCCAGCAGCTTAGGGGGGGACAATCAGCCCCAGCATTTT
>TRBD1|.|TRBV6-5|TRBJ1-4
CASSYSGGTGEKKLFF
TGTGCCAGCAGTTACTCGGGCGGGACAGGGGAGAAAAAACTGTTTTTT
>.|.|TRBV11-3|TRBJ2-3
CASSLGLASTDTQYF
TGTGCCAGCAGCTTAGGGCTAGCGTCCACAGATACGCAGTATTTT
>.|.|TRBV19|TRBJ1-2
CASSRQGSANYGYTF
TGTGCCAGTAGCCGGCAGGGATCAGCTAACTATGGCTACACCTTC